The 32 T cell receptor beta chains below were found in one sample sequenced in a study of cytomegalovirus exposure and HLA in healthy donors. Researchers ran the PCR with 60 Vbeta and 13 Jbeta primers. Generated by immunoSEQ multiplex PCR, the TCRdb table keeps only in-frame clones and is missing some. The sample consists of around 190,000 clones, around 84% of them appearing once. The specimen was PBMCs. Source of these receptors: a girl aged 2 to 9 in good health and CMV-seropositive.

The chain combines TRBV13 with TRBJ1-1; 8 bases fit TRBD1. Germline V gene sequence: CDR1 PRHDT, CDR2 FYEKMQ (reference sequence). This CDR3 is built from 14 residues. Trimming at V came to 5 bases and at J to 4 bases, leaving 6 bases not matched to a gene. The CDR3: CASSPVGQGTEAFF. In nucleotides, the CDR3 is TGTGCCAGCAGCCCAGTAGGACAGGGCACTGAAGCTTTCTTT.

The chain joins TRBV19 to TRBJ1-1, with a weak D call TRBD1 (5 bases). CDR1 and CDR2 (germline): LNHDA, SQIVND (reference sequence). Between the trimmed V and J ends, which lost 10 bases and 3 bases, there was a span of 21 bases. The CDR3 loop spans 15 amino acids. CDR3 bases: TGTGCCACACGTGAGGATCTCAGGGCTCACACTGAAGCTTTCTTT. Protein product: CATREDLRAHTEAFF. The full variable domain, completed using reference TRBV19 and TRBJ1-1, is DGGITQSPKYLFRKEGQNVTLSCEQNLNHDAMYWYRQDPGQGLRLIYYSQIVNDFQKGDIAEGYSVSREKKESFPLTVTSAQKNPTAFYLCATREDLRAHTEAFFGQGTRLTVV.

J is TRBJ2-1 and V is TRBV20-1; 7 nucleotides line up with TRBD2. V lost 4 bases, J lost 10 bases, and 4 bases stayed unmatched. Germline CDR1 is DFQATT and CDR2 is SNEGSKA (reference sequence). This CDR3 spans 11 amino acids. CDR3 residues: CSATAGVEQFF. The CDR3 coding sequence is TGCAGTGCTACCGCGGGAGTCGAGCAGTTCTTC.

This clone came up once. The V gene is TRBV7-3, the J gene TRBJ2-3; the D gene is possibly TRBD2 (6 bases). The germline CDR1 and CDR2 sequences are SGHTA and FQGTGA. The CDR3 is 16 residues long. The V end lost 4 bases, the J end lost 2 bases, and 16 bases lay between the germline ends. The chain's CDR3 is CASSSHSTGATDTQYF. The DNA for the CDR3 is TGTGCCAGCAGCTCCCACTCAACGGGAGCCACAGATACGCAGTATTTT.

In DNA form, the CDR3 reads TGTGCCAGCAGCGTATCTGGAGGCTCCTACGAGCAGTACTTC. Translation: CASSVSGGSYEQYF. V is TRBV9 and J is TRBJ2-7, with D possibly matching TRBD2 (5 bases). The CDR3 has 14 residues. Germline lookup yields CDR1 SGDLS and CDR2 YYNGEE. V was trimmed by 1 base and J by 0 bases, leaving 8 bases between them.

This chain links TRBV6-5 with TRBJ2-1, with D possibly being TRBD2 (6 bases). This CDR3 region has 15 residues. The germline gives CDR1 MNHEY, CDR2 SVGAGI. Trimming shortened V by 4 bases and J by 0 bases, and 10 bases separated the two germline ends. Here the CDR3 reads CASSWDSSSYNEQFF. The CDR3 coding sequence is TGTGCCAGCAGTTGGGACTCCAGCTCCTACAATGAGCAGTTCTTC.

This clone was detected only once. CDR3 amino acids: CSVERQTGKQFF. CDR3 sequence (DNA): TGCAGCGTTGAACGTCAGACAGGAAAGCAGTTCTTC. The rearrangement uses TRBV29-1 and TRBJ2-1; D is perhaps TRBD1 (6 bases). Trimming cost V 2 bases and J 11 bases, with 13 bases left between them. Germline CDR1 is SQVTM and CDR2 is ANQGSEA. CDR3 size: 12 residues.

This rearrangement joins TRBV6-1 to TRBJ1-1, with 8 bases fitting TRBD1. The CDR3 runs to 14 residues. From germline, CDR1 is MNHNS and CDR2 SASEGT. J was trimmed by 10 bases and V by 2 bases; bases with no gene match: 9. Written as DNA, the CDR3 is TGTGCCAGCAGTGAAAGAAGCAGGGGGCCCTTAGCTTTCTTT. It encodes CASSERSRGPLAFF.

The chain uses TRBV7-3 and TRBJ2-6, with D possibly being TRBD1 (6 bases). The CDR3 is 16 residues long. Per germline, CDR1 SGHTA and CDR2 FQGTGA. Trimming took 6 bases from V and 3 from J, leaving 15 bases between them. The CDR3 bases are TGTGCCAGCAGTTCTACCCCAGGGGTTGGGGCCAACGTCCTGACTTTC. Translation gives CASSSTPGVGANVLTF.

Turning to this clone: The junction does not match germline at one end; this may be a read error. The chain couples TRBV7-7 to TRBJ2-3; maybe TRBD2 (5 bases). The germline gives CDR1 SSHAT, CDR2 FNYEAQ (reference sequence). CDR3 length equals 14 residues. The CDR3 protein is CASSLNGETDTQYF. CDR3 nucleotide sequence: TGTGCTAGCAGCTTAAACGGGGAGACAGATACGCAGTATTTT.

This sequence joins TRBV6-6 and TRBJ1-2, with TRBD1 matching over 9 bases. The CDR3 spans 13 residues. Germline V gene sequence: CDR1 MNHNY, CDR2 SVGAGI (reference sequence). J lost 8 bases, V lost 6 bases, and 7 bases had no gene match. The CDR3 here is CASSLTGGIGYTF. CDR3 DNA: TGTGCCAGCAGCTTGACAGGGGGTATAGGCTACACCTTC.

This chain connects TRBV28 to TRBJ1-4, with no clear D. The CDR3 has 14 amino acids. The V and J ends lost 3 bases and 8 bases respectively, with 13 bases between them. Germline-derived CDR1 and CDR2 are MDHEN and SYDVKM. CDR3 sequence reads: CASSFGGGKEKLFF. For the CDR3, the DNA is TGTGCCAGCAGTTTTGGAGGCGGTAAAGAAAAACTGTTTTTT.

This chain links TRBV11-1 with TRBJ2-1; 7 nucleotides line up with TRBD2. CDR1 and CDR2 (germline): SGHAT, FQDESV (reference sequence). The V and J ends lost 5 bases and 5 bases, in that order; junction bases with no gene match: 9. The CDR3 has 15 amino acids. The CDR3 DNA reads TGTGCCAGCAGCGGGGGGGTGGGGTCTCACAATGAGCAGTTCTTC. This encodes CASSGGVGSHNEQFF. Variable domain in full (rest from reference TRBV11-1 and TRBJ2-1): EAEVAQSPRYKITEKSQAVAFWCDPISGHATLYWYRQILGQGPELLVQFQDESVVDDSQLPKDRFSAERLKGVDSTLKIQPAELGDSAMYLCASSGGVGSHNEQFFGPGTRLTVL.

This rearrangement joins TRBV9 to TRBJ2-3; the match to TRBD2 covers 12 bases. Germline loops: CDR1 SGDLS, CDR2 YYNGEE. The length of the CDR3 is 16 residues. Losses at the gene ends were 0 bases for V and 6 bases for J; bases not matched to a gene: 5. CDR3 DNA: TGTGCCAGCAGCGTAGCTAGCGGGGGGGCCGGGGATACGCAGTATTTT. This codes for CASSVASGGAGDTQYF.

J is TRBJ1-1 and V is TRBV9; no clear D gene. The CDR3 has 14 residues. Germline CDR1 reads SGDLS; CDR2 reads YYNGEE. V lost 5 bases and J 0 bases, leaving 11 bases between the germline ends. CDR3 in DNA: TGTGCCAGCAGTCGTACTTCCATGAACACTGAAGCTTTCTTT. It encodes CASSRTSMNTEAFF.

The CDR3 DNA reads as TGCGCCAGCAGTCTGTCGGCGGGGATGAACACTGAAGCTTTCTTT. This encodes CASSLSAGMNTEAFF. The chain carries TRBV5-1 and TRBJ1-1; D not resolved. The CDR3 spans 15 residues. The germline V gene has CDR1 SGHRS and CDR2 YFSETQ. V lost 5 bases, J lost 0 bases, and 14 bases lay in between.

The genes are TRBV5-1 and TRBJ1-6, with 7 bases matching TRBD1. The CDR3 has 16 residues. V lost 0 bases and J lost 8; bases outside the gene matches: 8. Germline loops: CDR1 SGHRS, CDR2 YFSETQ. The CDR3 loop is CASSLGPTGFDSPLHF. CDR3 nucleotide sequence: TGCGCCAGCAGCTTGGGACCGACAGGGTTTGATTCACCCCTCCACTTT.

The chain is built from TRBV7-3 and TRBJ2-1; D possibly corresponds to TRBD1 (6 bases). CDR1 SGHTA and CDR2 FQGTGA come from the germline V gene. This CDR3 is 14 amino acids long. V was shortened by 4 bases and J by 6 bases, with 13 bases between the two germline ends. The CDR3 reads CASSYQGTINEQFF. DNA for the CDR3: TGTGCCAGCAGCTATCAGGGGACGATCAATGAGCAGTTCTTC.

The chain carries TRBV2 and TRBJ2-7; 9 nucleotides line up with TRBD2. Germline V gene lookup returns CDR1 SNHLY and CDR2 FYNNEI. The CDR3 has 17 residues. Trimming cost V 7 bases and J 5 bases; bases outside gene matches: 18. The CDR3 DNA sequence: TGTGCCAGCATGGGTTCAGTAACGACTAGCGGAGGCGACGAGCAGTACTTC. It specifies CASMGSVTTSGGDEQYF. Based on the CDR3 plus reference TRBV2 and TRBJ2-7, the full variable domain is EPEVTQTPSHQVTQMGQEVILRCVPISNHLYFYWYRQILGQKVEFLVSFYNNEISEKSEIFDDQFSVERPDGSNFTLKIRSTKLEDSAMYFCASMGSVTTSGGDEQYFGPGTRLTVT.

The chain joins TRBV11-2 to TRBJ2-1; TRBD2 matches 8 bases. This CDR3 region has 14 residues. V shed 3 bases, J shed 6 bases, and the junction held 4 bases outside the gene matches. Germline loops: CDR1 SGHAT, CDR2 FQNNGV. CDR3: CASSFLAGINEQFF. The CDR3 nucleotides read TGTGCCAGCAGCTTTCTAGCGGGCATCAATGAGCAGTTCTTC.

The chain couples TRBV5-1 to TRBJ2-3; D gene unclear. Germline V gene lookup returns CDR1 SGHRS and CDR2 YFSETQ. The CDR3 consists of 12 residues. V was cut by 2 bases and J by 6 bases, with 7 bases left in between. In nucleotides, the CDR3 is TGCGCCAGCAGCTTTAACGGGGATACGCAGTATTTT. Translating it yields CASSFNGDTQYF. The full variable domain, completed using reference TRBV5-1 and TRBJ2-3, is KAGVTQTPRYLIKTRGQQVTLSCSPISGHRSVSWYQQTPGQGLQFLFEYFSETQRNKGNFPGRFSGRQFSNSRSEMNVSTLELGDSALYLCASSFNGDTQYFGPGTRLTVL.

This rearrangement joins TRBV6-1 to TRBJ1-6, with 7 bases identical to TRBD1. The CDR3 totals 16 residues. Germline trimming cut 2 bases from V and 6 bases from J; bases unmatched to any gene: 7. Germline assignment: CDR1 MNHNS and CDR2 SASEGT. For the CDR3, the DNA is TGTGCCAGCAGTGAACTGACCGGGACAGTTAATTCACCCCTCCACTTT. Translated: CASSELTGTVNSPLHF.

Here the CDR3 reads CAILGSRIQGRELFF. In DNA, the CDR3 is TGTGCCATCCTAGGCTCCCGAATACAGGGCCGGGAGCTGTTTTTT. The gene calls are TRBV2 and TRBJ2-2, with D perhaps TRBD1 (6 bases). The CDR3 runs 15 residues. V was shortened by 10 bases and J by 9 bases, with 24 bases between the two germline ends. Germline V gene sequence: CDR1 SNHLY, CDR2 FYNNEI.

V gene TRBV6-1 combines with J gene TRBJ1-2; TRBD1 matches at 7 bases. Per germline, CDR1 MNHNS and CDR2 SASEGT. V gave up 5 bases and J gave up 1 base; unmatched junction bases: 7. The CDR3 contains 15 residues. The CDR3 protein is CASSIQTGLNYGYTF. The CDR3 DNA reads TGTGCCAGCAGTATCCAGACAGGGCTTAACTATGGCTACACCTTC.

The CDR3 here is CAARQGFFSGEQYF. As DNA, the CDR3 is TGTGCCGCTCGGCAGGGGTTTTTCTCTGGCGAGCAGTACTTC. This sequence joins TRBV28 and TRBJ2-7, with TRBD1 as a possible D gene (6 bases). Trimming shortened V by 11 bases and J by 6 bases, and 23 bases separated the two germline ends. The CDR3 runs 14 residues. Germline V gives CDR1 MDHEN, CDR2 SYDVKM.

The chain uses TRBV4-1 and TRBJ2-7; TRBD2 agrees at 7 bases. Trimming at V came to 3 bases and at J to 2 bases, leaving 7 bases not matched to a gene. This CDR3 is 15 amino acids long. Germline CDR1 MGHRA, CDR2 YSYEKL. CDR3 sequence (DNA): TGCGCCAGCAGCCAGGTAGCGGGTCTTCCCTACGAGCAGTACTTC. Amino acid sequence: CASSQVAGLPYEQYF.

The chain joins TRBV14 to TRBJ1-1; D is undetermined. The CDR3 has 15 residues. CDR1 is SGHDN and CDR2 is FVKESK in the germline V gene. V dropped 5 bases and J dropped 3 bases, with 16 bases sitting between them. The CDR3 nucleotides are TGTGCCAGCAGCGGATTAGTGGGAGGAGACACTGAAGCTTTCTTT. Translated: CASSGLVGGDTEAFF.

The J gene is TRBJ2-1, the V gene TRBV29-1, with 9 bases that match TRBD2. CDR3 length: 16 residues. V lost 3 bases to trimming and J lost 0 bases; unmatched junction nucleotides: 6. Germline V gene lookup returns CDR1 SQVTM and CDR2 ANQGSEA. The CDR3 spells CSVEEGSGSSYNEQFF. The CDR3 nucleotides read TGCAGCGTTGAGGAGGGTAGCGGGAGCTCCTACAATGAGCAGTTCTTC.

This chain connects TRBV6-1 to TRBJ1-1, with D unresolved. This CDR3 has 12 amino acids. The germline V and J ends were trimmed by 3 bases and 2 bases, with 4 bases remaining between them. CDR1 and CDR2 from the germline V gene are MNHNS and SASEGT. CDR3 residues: CASSELNTEAFF. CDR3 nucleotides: TGTGCCAGCAGTGAGCTAAACACTGAAGCTTTCTTT.

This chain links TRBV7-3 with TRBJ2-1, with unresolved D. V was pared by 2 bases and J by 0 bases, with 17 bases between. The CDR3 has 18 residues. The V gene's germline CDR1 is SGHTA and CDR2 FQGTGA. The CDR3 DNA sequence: TGTGCCAGCAGCTTAGAGGTCGGCTCCCTGAGCTCCTACAATGAGCAGTTCTTC. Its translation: CASSLEVGSLSSYNEQFF. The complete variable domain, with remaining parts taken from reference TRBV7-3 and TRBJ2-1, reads GAGVSQTPSNKVTEKGKYVELRCDPISGHTALYWYRQSLGQGPEFLIYFQGTGAADDSGLPNDRFFAVRPEGSVSTLKIQRTERGDSAVYLCASSLEVGSLSSYNEQFFGPGTRLTVL.

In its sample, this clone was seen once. This CDR3 is CASSSGTYTDTQYF. In DNA form, the CDR3 reads TGTGCCAGCAGCTCCGGGACTTACACAGATACGCAGTATTTT. The chain joins TRBV7-9 to TRBJ2-3, with D possibly matching TRBD2 (6 bases). V was cut by 4 bases and J by 2 bases, with 10 bases left in between. Germline CDR1 is SEHNR and CDR2 is FQNEAQ (reference sequence). The CDR3 is 14 residues long.

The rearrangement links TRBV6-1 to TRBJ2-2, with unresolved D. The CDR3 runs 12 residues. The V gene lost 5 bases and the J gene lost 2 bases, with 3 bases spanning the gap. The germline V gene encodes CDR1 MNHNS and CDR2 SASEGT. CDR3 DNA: TGTGCCAGCAGTATAAACACCGGGGAGCTGTTTTTT. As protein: CASSINTGELFF.